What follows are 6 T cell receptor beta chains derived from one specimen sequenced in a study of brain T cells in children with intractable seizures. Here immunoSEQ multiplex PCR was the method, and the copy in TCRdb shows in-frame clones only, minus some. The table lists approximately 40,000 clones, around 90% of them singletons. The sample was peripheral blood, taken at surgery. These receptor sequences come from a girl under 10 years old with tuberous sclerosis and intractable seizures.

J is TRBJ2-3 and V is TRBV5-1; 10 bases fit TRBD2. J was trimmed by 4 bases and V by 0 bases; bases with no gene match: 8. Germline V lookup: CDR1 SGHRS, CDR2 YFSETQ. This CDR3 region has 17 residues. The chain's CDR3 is CASSLAYSSGGADTQYF. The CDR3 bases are TGCGCCAGCAGCTTGGCGTACTCTAGCGGGGGAGCAGATACGCAGTATTTT.

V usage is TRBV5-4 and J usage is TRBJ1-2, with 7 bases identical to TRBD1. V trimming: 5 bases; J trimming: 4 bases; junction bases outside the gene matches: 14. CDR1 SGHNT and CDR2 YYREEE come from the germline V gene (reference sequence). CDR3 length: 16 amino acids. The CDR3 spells CASRPTTGRIFYGYTF. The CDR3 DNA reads TGTGCCAGCAGACCGACGACAGGGCGGATTTTCTATGGCTACACCTTC.

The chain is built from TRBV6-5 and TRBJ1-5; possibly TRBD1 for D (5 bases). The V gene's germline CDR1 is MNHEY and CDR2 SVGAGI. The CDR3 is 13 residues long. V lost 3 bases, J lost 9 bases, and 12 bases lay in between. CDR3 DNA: TGTGCCAGCAGTTATCGAGTTGGGGGGCCCCAGCATTTT. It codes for CASSYRVGGPQHF.

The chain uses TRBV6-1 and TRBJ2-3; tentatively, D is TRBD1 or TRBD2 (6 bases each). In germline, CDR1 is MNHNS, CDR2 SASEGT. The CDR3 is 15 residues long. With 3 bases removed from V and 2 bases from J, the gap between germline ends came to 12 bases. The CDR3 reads CASSEWGATTDTQYF. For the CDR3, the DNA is TGTGCCAGCAGTGAGTGGGGGGCTACCACAGATACGCAGTATTTT.

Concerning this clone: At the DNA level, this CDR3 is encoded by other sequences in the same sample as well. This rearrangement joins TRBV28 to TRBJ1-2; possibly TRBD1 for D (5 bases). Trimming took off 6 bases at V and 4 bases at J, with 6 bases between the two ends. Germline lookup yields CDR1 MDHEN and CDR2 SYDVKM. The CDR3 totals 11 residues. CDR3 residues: CASSGGYGYTF. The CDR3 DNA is TGTGCCAGCAGCGGGGGCTATGGCTACACCTTC.

CDR3 nucleotide sequence: TGTGCCAGCAGCTTAGGGCCCTTCTACGAGCAGTACTTC. Its translation: CASSLGPFYEQYF. The V gene is TRBV7-3, the J gene TRBJ2-7; D is uncertain. The CDR3 spans 13 residues. Germline V gene data show CDR1 as SGHTA and CDR2 as FQGTGA. V was clipped by 2 bases and J by 3 bases, with 8 bases between them. The full variable domain, its missing parts supplied by reference TRBV7-3 and TRBJ2-7, is GAGVSQTPSNKVTEKGKYVELRCDPISGHTALYWYRQSLGQGPEFLIYFQGTGAADDSGLPNDRFFAVRPEGSVSTLKIQRTERGDSAVYLCASSLGPFYEQYFGPGTRLTVT.